This T cell receptor beta chain was recovered during a study of beta chain features in type 1 diabetes. General study findings and limits: Among patients with Type 1 diabetes, TCRB CDR3s were moderately but significantly shorter in every one of the four CD4+ subsets.

Sorted populations all exceeded 98% purity. There are many counts of this clone. Antigen: not known. The V and J ends lost 0 bases and 6 bases, in that order; junction bases with no gene match: 3. Germline CDR1 and CDR2: GTSNPN and SVGIG (reference sequence). The CDR3 contains 15 residues. Expressed TCRB transcripts got sequenced, as all isolated RNA was reverse transcribed. Profiled with immunoSEQ multiplex PCR; TCRdb holds only in-frame clones, not every one. The repertoire holds a few hundred thousand clones, with around 10% as singletons. The origin of this receptor is a man aged 25-45 years with type 1 diabetes. The chain recombines TRBV30 with TRBJ2-1; 12 bases line up with TRBD2. The sample taken for sequencing was central memory CD4+ T cells from blood. The CDR3 region has the DNA TGTGCCTGGAGTGTGACTAGCGGGAGAGGCAATGAGCAGTTCTTC. Its protein is CAWSVTSGRGNEQFF.